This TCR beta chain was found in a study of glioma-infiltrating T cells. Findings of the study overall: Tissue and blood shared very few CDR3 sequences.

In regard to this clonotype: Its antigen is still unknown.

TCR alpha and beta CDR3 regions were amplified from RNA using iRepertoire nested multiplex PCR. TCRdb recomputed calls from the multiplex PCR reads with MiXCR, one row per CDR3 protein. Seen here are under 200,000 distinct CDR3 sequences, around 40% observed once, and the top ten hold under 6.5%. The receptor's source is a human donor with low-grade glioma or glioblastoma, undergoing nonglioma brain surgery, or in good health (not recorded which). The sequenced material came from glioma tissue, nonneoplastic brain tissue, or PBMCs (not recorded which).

CDR3 loop: CASKGGTYEQYF. The CDR3 DNA is TGCGCCAGCAAGGGGGGGACCTACGAGCAGTACTTC. This chain links TRBV5-1 with TRBJ2-7; TRBD2 might be the D (7 bases). The V end lost 6 bases, the J end lost 2 bases, and 9 bases lay between the germline ends. The germline gives CDR1 SGHRS, CDR2 YFSETQ. The CDR3 is made up of 12 amino acids.